The 7 T cell receptor beta chains reported below all come from one sample, sequenced in a study of CD8+CD57+ T cells in acquired aplastic anemia. Genomic DNA was employed as the template in profiling TCR beta VDJ and CDR3. TCRdb re-called the reads with MiXCR, one entry per CDR3 protein. The sample yields 150,000 to 200,000 distinct CDR3 sequences, 45% to 50% seen once. It was patients with CD8+CD57+ cell expansion by flow cytometry who were chosen for sequencing. What was sequenced was sorted CD4+, CD8+, or CD8+CD57+ T cells (not recorded which) from PBMCs. The receptors originated from a human donor with aplastic anemia.

This clonotype was found many times. J is TRBJ2-3 and V is TRBV16, with 8 bases lining up with TRBD1. Per germline, CDR1 KGHSY and CDR2 FQNENV. The CDR3 loop spans 17 amino acids. The junction had 6 bases not matched to a gene; V was cut back by 0 bases and J by 1 base. The CDR3 sequence: CASSQSAGGIGTDTQYF. The DNA for the CDR3 is TGTGCCAGCAGCCAATCGGCAGGGGGCATCGGCACAGATACGCAGTATTTT.

V usage is TRBV20-1 and J usage is TRBJ2-7; unclear D gene. Trimming removed 6 bases at V and 2 bases at J, with 14 bases between. CDR3 length: 13 residues. Per germline, CDR1 DFQATT and CDR2 SNEGSKA (reference sequence). The CDR3 loop is CSAWSVGPYEQYF. DNA of the CDR3: TGCAGTGCCTGGAGTGTTGGCCCCTACGAGCAGTACTTC.

This clonotype was seen repeatedly, ten times or more. The rearrangement joins TRBV13 to TRBJ2-3; 14 bases map to TRBD2. Germline lookup yields CDR1 PRHDT and CDR2 FYEKMQ (reference sequence). CDR3 length equals 17 residues. Germline trimming cut 5 bases from V and 5 bases from J; bases unmatched to any gene: 9. In nucleotides, the CDR3 is TGTGCCAGCAGCCAGCGACTAGCGGGAGGGCCGGGAGATACGCAGTATTTT. Amino acid sequence: CASSQRLAGGPGDTQYF.

The chain is built from TRBV15 and TRBJ2-5; TRBD2 is a possible D gene (7 bases). The CDR3 covers 16 residues. Trimming removed 0 bases from V and 4 bases from J, with 15 bases in between. In germline, CDR1 is LNHNV, CDR2 YYDKDF (reference sequence). CDR3 in DNA: TGTGCCACCAGCAGAGAGGATAGGGGGGGACCAGAGACCCAGTACTTC. Its protein product is CATSREDRGGPETQYF.

There are many counts of this clonotype. DNA of the CDR3: TGTGCCAGCAGTTTAGAAGGACGGGAGGCCCAGTACTTC. This encodes CASSLEGREAQYF. The chain combines TRBV12-3 or TRBV12-4 with TRBJ2-5, with TRBD2 identical over 7 bases. V was pared by 1 base and J by 9 bases, with 5 bases of the junction left unmatched. The CDR3 is made up of 13 amino acids.

On this clonotype: One junction end disagrees with the germline gene, perhaps due to a read error. CDR3 amino acids: CASSYARVKRNKQFF. CDR3 nucleotides: TGTGCCAGCAGTTACGCCAGGGTGAAACGCAATAAGCAGTTCTTC. This chain connects TRBV6-2 or TRBV6-3 to TRBJ2-1; TRBD1 might be the D (5 bases). The CDR3 sequence is 15 residues long. Germline CDR1 is MNHEY and CDR2 is SVGEGT.

The gene calls are TRBV6-1 and TRBJ2-7; D uncertain. V dropped 4 bases and J dropped 5 bases, with 6 bases sitting between them. The CDR3 consists of 11 residues. Germline V gene data show CDR1 as MNHNS and CDR2 as SASEGT. The CDR3 DNA reads TGTGCCAGCAGTGGACGGGACGAGCAGTACTTC. As protein: CASSGRDEQYF.